This is a list of T cell receptor beta chains from one sample in a study of regulatory T cells in long-lasting Graves disease. TCRdb passed the multiplex PCR reads through MiXCR, listing each CDR3 protein once. The sample shows 430,000 or so distinct CDR3 sequences, roughly 23% of them seen only once. The specimen was peripheral blood mononuclear cells (PBMCs), collected when the disease was refractory, from a patient treated with antithyroid drugs. The receptors derive from a female donor with Graves disease. The CDR3 runs from the conserved cysteine through the conserved F or W. D genes are given only for firm matches.

. | TRBV9 | CASSVEAGANYGYTF
. | TRBV9 | CASGESDEQYF
TRBD2 | TRBV11-2 | CASSTLAGSSYNEQFF
TRBD1 | TRBV5-1 | CASSPRTGTGYTIYF
. | TRBV6-5 | CASSYSMGAEQYF
TRBD1 | TRBV2 | CASTQTGGDGYTGELFF
TRBD2 | TRBV6-5 | CASSYYGGDPYEQYF
TRBD1 | TRBV28 | CASRATRTGAPYGYTF
. | TRBV7-9 | CASSLATVEAFF
TRBD2 | TRBV20-1 | CSVRTSGKNTGELFF
. | TRBV20-1 | CSAWGGARGNTIYF
. | TRBV19 | CASSMDRTNYGYTF
. | TRBV11-2 | CASSLSGSKNIQYF
. | TRBV3-1 | CASSRSNYEQYF
TRBD2 | TRBV12-3/TRBV12-4 | CANWGLAGGSTDTQYF
. | TRBV12-5 | CASGSGDKRQETQYF
. | TRBV30 | CAWSSQGLYEQYF
. | TRBV7-3 | CASSPTGGVYQETQYF
. | TRBV2 | CASSRDKNTEAFF
TRBD2 | TRBV6-1 | CASRLAASRYEQYF
. | TRBV2 | CASSVETDGSPLHF
. | TRBV19 | CASSIQGTNTEAFF
TRBD2 | TRBV10-3 | CAISDFGRAGANVLTF
TRBD1 | TRBV6-1 | CASSKFGTANTGELFF
TRBD2 | TRBV6-1 | CASSNGLVADEQYF
. | TRBV19 | CASINMGRTGELFF
TRBD1 | TRBV15 | CATSRDLAGGIYEQYF
TRBD2 | TRBV28 | CASNDSGREGDTQYF
TRBD1 | TRBV5-6 | CASSFFGTAIRGENIQYF
TRBD2 | TRBV6-1 | CASRKGLAGGNEQYF